What follows are 18 T cell receptor beta chains derived from one specimen sequenced in a study of cytomegalovirus exposure and HLA in healthy donors. PCR used 60 Vbeta primers and 13 Jbeta primers. Repertoires were generated with immunoSEQ multiplex PCR, while TCRdb's copy carries only in-frame clones and drops some. The table includes 90,000 to 110,000 clones, roughly 12% detected once. The sample taken for sequencing was PBMCs. Receptors were obtained from a man aged 40-55 years in good health and CMV-seropositive.

This clone was counted between two and nine times. The V and J genes are TRBV4-2 and TRBJ1-5; no firm D call. V was shortened by 0 bases and J by 6 bases, with 15 bases between the two germline ends. In germline, CDR1 is LGHNA, CDR2 YNFKEQ. This CDR3 has 16 residues. The CDR3 sequence: CASSQDRGGYGQPQHF. DNA of the CDR3: TGTGCCAGCAGCCAAGATCGAGGAGGGTACGGTCAGCCCCAGCATTTT.

This clone was observed a handful of times. This chain connects TRBV4-1 to TRBJ2-7; D gene uncertain. Germline assignment: CDR1 MGHRA and CDR2 YSYEKL. The CDR3 is 13 amino acids. Trimming shortened V by 4 bases and J by 3 bases, and 10 bases separated the two germline ends. The CDR3 DNA is TGCGCCAGCAGCCCCCTCGTATTCTACGAGCAGTACTTC. It translates to CASSPLVFYEQYF.

This clone came up a few times. The chain uses TRBV30 and TRBJ1-3, with D possibly being TRBD1 (6 bases). The germline CDR1 and CDR2 sequences are GTSNPN and SVGIG (reference sequence). The CDR3 extends over 13 amino acids. The V gene lost 1 base and the J gene lost 9 bases, with 13 bases spanning the gap. The CDR3 nucleotides read TGTGCCTGGAGTGGGGCAGGGGAAGTCACCATATATTTT. Residues: CAWSGAGEVTIYF.

There are a few counts of this clone. This chain links TRBV9 with TRBJ2-3; possible D gene TRBD2, 5 bases. CDR1 SGDLS and CDR2 YYNGEE come from the germline V gene. The CDR3 is 18 amino acids. Deletions cut 0 bases from V and 2 bases from J, with 19 bases between. The CDR3 DNA is TGTGCCAGCAGCGTAGCCCTTTTCGGAGCGGTCGTCACAGATACGCAGTATTTT. Protein: CASSVALFGAVVTDTQYF.

The table lists this clone with a few counts. The chain recombines TRBV28 with TRBJ2-3; possible D gene TRBD2, 6 bases. In germline, CDR1 is MDHEN, CDR2 SYDVKM. V was shortened by 5 bases and J by 2 bases, with 14 bases between the two germline ends. The CDR3 runs 15 residues. In DNA, the CDR3 is TGTGCCAGCAGTCCCGGCGGGGCATTCACAGATACGCAGTATTTT. Its protein product is CASSPGGAFTDTQYF.

CDR3 loop: CASSVAGLAGGVYNEQFF. The CDR3, as DNA: TGTGCCAGCAGCGTAGCGGGACTAGCGGGAGGTGTCTACAATGAGCAGTTCTTC. This rearrangement joins TRBV9 to TRBJ2-1; the match to TRBD2 covers 15 bases. The CDR3 is 18 residues long. Germline lookup yields CDR1 SGDLS and CDR2 YYNGEE. V lost 0 bases and J lost 3; bases outside the gene matches: 4. The full variable domain, with the rest looked up from reference TRBV9 and TRBJ2-1, is DSGVTQTPKHLITATGQRVTLRCSPRSGDLSVYWYQQSLDQGLQFLIQYYNGEERAKGNILERFSAQQFPDLHSELNLSSLELGDSALYFCASSVAGLAGGVYNEQFFGPGTRLTVL.

This clone was seen a few times. The genes are TRBV5-1 and TRBJ2-3; 11 bases line up with TRBD2. Per germline, CDR1 SGHRS and CDR2 YFSETQ. This CDR3 spans 16 amino acids. J was trimmed by 0 bases and V by 4 bases; bases with no gene match: 4. The CDR3 DNA reads TGCGCCAGCAGCCGTCTAGCGGGAGGCAGCACAGATACGCAGTATTTT. Its protein product is CASSRLAGGSTDTQYF.

This clone has only a few counts. The rearrangement uses TRBV6-1 and TRBJ2-2, with D possibly being TRBD2 (5 bases). CDR3 length: 13 residues. Trimming shortened V by 6 bases and J by 0 bases, and 5 bases separated the two germline ends. The germline CDR1 and CDR2 sequences are MNHNS and SASEGT. The CDR3 loop reads CASRGANTGELFF. The CDR3 DNA reads as TGTGCCAGCAGGGGAGCGAACACCGGGGAGCTGTTTTTT.

This clone was counted a few times. The CDR3 bases are TGTGCCAGCAGCCGGGTAGGGGGCGCGGGGGAGCAGTACTTC. It codes for CASSRVGGAGEQYF. The V call is TRBV27, the J call TRBJ2-7; a possible D gene is TRBD1 (7 bases). V lost 6 bases and J 7 bases, leaving 19 bases between the germline ends. The CDR3 consists of 14 residues. Per germline, CDR1 MNHEY and CDR2 SMNVEV (reference sequence).

This clone was counted only a few times. This chain connects TRBV9 to TRBJ2-5; the D gene is possibly TRBD1 (6 bases). CDR1 and CDR2 (germline): SGDLS, YYNGEE. Trimming took 4 bases from V and 4 from J, leaving 17 bases between them. The CDR3 loop spans 15 amino acids. CDR3 loop: CASSWAATGGETQYF. The CDR3 coding sequence is TGTGCCAGCAGCTGGGCGGCGACAGGAGGAGAGACCCAGTACTTC.

The chain has TRBV5-4 and TRBJ2-1; D may be TRBD1 (8 bases). Germline loops: CDR1 SGHNT, CDR2 YYREEE (reference sequence). This CDR3 comprises 15 residues. Trimming stripped 1 base from V and 6 bases from J, with 14 bases between. CDR3 in amino acids: CASSLNRGGSNEQFF. The CDR3 region has the DNA TGTGCCAGCAGCTTGAACAGGGGGGGAAGCAATGAGCAGTTCTTC. The entire variable domain, with the rest obtained from reference TRBV5-4 and TRBJ2-1, is as follows: ETGVTQSPTHLIKTRGQQVTLRCSSQSGHNTVSWYQQALGQGPQFIFQYYREEENGRGNFPPRFSGLQFPNYSSELNVNALELDDSALYLCASSLNRGGSNEQFFGPGTRLTVL.

This clone showed up just a few times. This chain links TRBV11-2 with TRBJ1-1; D perhaps matches TRBD1 (5 bases). The CDR3 length is 12 residues. V lost 6 bases to trimming and J lost 7 bases, with 12 bases between them. Germline V CDR1 and CDR2: SGHAT, FQNNGV. CDR3 sequence (DNA): TGTGCCAGCAGGACCAGCGGGGGTGAAGCTTTCTTT. Translation gives CASRTSGGEAFF.

This clone turned up a few times. V usage is TRBV6-1 and J usage is TRBJ2-1, with 8 bases matching TRBD1. CDR1 MNHNS and CDR2 SASEGT come from the germline V gene. J was trimmed by 4 bases and V by 8 bases; bases with no gene match: 10. The CDR3 sequence is 15 residues long. The CDR3 spells CASDPGGQVYNEQFF. CDR3 in DNA: TGTGCCAGCGATCCAGGGGGCCAGGTGTACAATGAGCAGTTCTTC.

The chain employs TRBV6-5 and TRBJ2-7; D is possibly TRBD2 (6 bases). The V end lost 7 bases, the J end lost 6 bases, and 13 bases lay between the germline ends. Germline V CDR1 and CDR2: MNHEY, SVGAGI. The CDR3 length is 12 residues. CDR3 residues: CASKTTAGEQYF. Here the CDR3 DNA reads TGTGCCAGCAAAACCACAGCGGGCGAGCAGTACTTC.

This clone was observed a handful of times. V is TRBV5-1 and J is TRBJ2-3, with D maybe TRBD1 (6 bases). CDR3 length: 14 residues. Trimming cost V 0 bases and J 2 bases, with 7 bases left between them. Germline loops: CDR1 SGHRS, CDR2 YFSETQ. The CDR3 here is CASSLDRATDTQYF. The CDR3 bases are TGCGCCAGCAGCTTGGACAGGGCCACAGATACGCAGTATTTT.

A few counts support this clone. A read error may account for a junction end that differs from germline. The J gene is TRBJ2-5, the V gene TRBV6-4; a possible D gene is TRBD1 (5 bases). Per the germline V gene, CDR1 is MRHNA and CDR2 is SNTAGT. This CDR3 has 13 amino acids. The CDR3 protein is CASRDPGRETQYF. The CDR3 nucleotides are TGTGCCAGCCGTGACCCAGGGCGAGAGACCCAGTACTTC.

This clone occurred a few times. The V gene is TRBV10-2, the J gene TRBJ2-7; D is perhaps TRBD2 (6 bases). V was clipped by 3 bases and J by 2 bases, with 11 bases between them. CDR1 and CDR2 from the germline V gene are WSHSY and SAAADI. CDR3 size: 14 residues. The DNA of the CDR3 is TGCGCCAGCAGTGACCTGGGCGGGACCTACGAGCAGTACTTC. Amino acids: CASSDLGGTYEQYF.

This clone was detected a few times. Other DNA sequences within the sample encode an identical CDR3. The CDR3 is CASSPSGRYEQYF. The CDR3 DNA follows: TGTGCCAGCTCACCGTCAGGCCGGTACGAGCAGTACTTC. The rearrangement uses TRBV18 and TRBJ2-7; D unclear. V lost 3 bases and J lost 4, with 10 bases in between. The CDR3 is made up of 13 amino acids. Germline V lookup: CDR1 KGHSH, CDR2 LQKENI.